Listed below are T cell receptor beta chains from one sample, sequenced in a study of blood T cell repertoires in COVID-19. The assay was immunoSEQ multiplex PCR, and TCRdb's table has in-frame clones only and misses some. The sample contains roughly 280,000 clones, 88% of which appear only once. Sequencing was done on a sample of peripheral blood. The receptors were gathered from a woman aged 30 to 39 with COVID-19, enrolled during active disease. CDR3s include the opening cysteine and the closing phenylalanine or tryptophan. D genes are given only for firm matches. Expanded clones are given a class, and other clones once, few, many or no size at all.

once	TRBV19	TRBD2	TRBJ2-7	CASSIAGGGYEQYF	TGTGCCAGTAGTATTGCGGGGGGCGGGTACGAGCAGTACTTC
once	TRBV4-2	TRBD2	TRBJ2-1	CASSQDPGTRQNNEQFF	TGTGCCAGCAGCCAAGATCCAGGGACTAGACAGAACAATGAGCAGTTCTTC
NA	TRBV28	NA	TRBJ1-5	CASRVTGTTNQPQHF	TGTGCCAGCAGAGTTACCGGGACAACCAATCAGCCCCAGCATTTT
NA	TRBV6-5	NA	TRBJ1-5	CATRGGSEPQHF	TGTGCCACCAGGGGCGGGTCAGAGCCCCAGCATTTT
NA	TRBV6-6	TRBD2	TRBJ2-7	CASSRLAGSYEQYF	TGTGCCAGCAGTCGACTAGCGGGGTCCTACGAGCAGTACTTC
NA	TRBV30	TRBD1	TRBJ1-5	CAWSATGRNQPQHF	TGTGCCTGGAGTGCGACAGGGCGCAATCAGCCCCAGCATTTT
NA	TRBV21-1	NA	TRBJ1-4	CASSAYRTGQVLANEKLFF	TGTGCCAGCAGCGCCTATAGGACAGGACAAGTTCTGGCTAATGAAAAACTGTTTTTT
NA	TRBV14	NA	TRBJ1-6	CASSQHSYNSPLHF	TGTGCCAGCAGCCAACACTCCTATAATTCACCCCTCCACTTT
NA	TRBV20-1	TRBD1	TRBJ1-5	CSASSTGDWNQPQHF	TGCAGTGCTAGTTCGACAGGGGATTGGAATCAGCCCCAGCATTTT
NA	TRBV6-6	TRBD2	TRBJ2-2	CASSQRRIGRALSTGELFF	TGTGCCAGCAGTCAAAGACGTATCGGGAGGGCCCTCAGTACCGGGGAGCTGTTTTTT
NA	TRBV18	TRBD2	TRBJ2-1	CASSPSGNSYNEQFF	TGTGCCAGCTCACCTAGCGGGAACTCCTACAATGAGCAGTTCTTC
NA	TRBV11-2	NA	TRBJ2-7	CASSTQAVRLGEQYF	TGTGCCAGCAGCACACAGGCGGTTCGTTTGGGCGAGCAGTACTTC
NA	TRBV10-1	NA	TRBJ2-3	CASSESASDSTDTQYF	TGCGCCAGCAGTGAGTCCGCTAGCGATAGCACAGATACGCAGTATTTT
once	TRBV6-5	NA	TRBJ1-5	CASIKGSGSNQPQHF	TGTGCCAGCATTAAGGGATCGGGGAGCAATCAGCCCCAGCATTTT
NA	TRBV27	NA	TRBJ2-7	CASSSNYEQYF	TGTGCCAGCAGTTCCAACTACGAGCAGTACTTC
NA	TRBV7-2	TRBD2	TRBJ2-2	CASSRPPGTINTGELFF	TGTGCCAGCAGTCGACCTCCCGGGACTATAAACACCGGGGAGCTGTTTTTT
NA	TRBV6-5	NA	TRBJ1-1	CASSWVRTVDEAFF	TGTGCCAGCAGTTGGGTCAGGACAGTCGACGAGGCTTTCTTT
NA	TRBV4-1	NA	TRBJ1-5	CASSQEEGGKPQHF	TGCGCCAGCAGCCAAGAGGAGGGCGGCAAGCCCCAGCATTTT
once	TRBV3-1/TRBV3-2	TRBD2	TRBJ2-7	CASSQSGRYPHEQYF	TGTGCCAGCAGCCAAAGCGGGAGGTACCCCCACGAGCAGTACTTC
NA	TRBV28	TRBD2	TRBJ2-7	CASSRTGEGSFSEQYF	TGTGCCAGCAGCCGAACCGGGGAGGGCTCTTTTAGCGAGCAGTACTTC
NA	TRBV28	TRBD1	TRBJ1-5	CASSARQGGFQPQHF	TGTGCCAGCTCCGCTCGGCAGGGGGGTTTTCAGCCCCAGCATTTT
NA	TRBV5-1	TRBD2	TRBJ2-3	CASSRTSSADTQYF	TGCGCCAGCAGCAGGACTAGCAGCGCAGATACGCAGTATTTT
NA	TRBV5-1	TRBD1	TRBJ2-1	CASSYKTGELGYNEQFF	TGCGCCAGCAGCTATAAGACAGGGGAGCTGGGCTACAATGAGCAGTTCTTC
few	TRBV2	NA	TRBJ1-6	CASSVPRGPDNSPLHF	TGTGCCAGCAGTGTACCCAGGGGCCCCGATAATTCACCCCTCCACTTT
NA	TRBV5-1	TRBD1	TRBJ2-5	CASSSGQGLAQETQYF	TGCGCCAGCAGCTCCGGACAGGGCTTAGCTCAAGAGACCCAGTACTTC
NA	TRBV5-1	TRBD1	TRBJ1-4	CASRPGQATNEKLFF	TGCGCCAGCAGACCAGGACAGGCAACTAATGAAAAACTGTTTTTT
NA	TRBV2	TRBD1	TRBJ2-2	CASSLTGTGNTGELFF	TGTGCCAGCAGCCTAACCGGGACAGGGAACACCGGGGAGCTGTTTTTT
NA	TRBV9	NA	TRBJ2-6	CASSVGSSGANVLTF	TGTGCCAGCAGCGTTGGTAGCTCTGGGGCCAACGTCCTGACTTTC
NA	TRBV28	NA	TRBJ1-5	CASRSVQPQHF	TGTGCCAGCAGGTCCGTTCAGCCCCAGCATTTT
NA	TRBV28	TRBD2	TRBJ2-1	CASSLTGGPSYNEQFF	TGTGCCAGCAGTTTAACGGGAGGGCCTTCCTACAATGAGCAGTTCTTC
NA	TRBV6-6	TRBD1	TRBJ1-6	CASRHQTGIYSPLHF	TGTGCCAGCAGGCATCAGACAGGGATCTATTCACCCCTCCACTTT
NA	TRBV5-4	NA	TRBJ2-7	CASSLAQGKAMLEQYF	TGTGCCAGCAGCTTGGCCCAGGGAAAGGCGATGCTCGAGCAGTACTTC
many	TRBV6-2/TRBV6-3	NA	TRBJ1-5	CASSYSTRGGRSNQPQHF	TGTGCCAGCAGTTACTCGACCCGGGGTGGGAGAAGCAATCAGCCCCAGCATTTT
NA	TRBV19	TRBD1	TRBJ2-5	CASSIGGTAYQETQYF	TGTGCCAGTAGTATAGGAGGGACAGCGTACCAAGAGACCCAGTACTTC
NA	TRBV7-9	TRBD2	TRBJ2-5	CASSLVASGRAVETQYF	TGTGCCAGCAGCTTAGTGGCTAGCGGGAGGGCCGTAGAGACCCAGTACTTC
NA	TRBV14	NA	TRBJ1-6	CASSQDIHSPLHF	TGTGCCAGCAGCCAAGATATCCATTCACCCCTCCACTTT
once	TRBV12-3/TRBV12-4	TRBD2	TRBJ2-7	CASWTSGSPEQYF	TGTGCCAGTTGGACTAGCGGGAGTCCCGAGCAGTACTTC
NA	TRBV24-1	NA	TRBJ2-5	CATSKAGQETQYF	TGTGCCACCAGCAAAGCGGGTCAAGAGACCCAGTACTTC
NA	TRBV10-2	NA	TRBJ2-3	CASSVSQASEGTQYF	TGCGCCAGCAGTGTTTCCCAGGCCTCCGAGGGAACGCAGTATTTT
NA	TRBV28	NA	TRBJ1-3	CASSLQVHSGNTIYF	TGTGCCAGCAGTTTACAGGTCCACTCTGGAAACACCATATATTTT